This T cell receptor (beta chain) was found in a study of blood T cell repertoires in COVID-19. Profiled with immunoSEQ multiplex PCR; TCRdb holds only in-frame clones, not every one. Counted here are some 340,000 clones, more than 90% occurring once; the ten biggest clones make up 3.9%. Germline V CDR1 and CDR2: SGHNT, YYREEE (reference sequence). The CDR3 has 14 residues. V was clipped by 5 bases and J by 3 bases, with 15 bases between them. The sequence was obtained from a woman younger than 45 who had been exposed to COVID-19. The V gene is TRBV5-4, the J gene TRBJ2-7; possible D gene TRBD2, 5 bases. The sequencing input was PBMCs or T cells enriched from blood (not recorded which). The CDR3 protein is CASRSQRTSYEQYF. In nucleotides, the CDR3 is TGTGCCAGCAGAAGTCAGCGCACTAGCTACGAGCAGTACTTC.